These T cell receptor beta chains were read from a single sample in a study of breast tumors, draining lymph nodes, adjacent tissues. TCRdb recomputed calls from the multiplex PCR reads with MiXCR, one row per CDR3 protein. The sample carries about 89,000 distinct CDR3 sequences, roughly 30% recorded once. Sequencing was carried out using axillary lymph node tissue. The receptor source for this set is a female donor with breast cancer. Some clones in this sample may be carry-over from other donors' samples. Each CDR3 is given with its conserved first and last residue. The order of the fields is J gene, V gene, clone size, D gene, CDR3 protein, CDR3 DNA. A D gene is named only where the DNA matches it firmly. The size field is filled for only some rows; it gives once, few, many or a size class.

>TRBJ2-6|TRBV19|many|-
CASSFGAGANVLTF
TGTGCCAGTTCTTTTGGCGCTGGGGCCAACGTCCTGACTTTC
>TRBJ2-1|TRBV19|many|TRBD1
CASSWLGQGYNEQFF
TGTGCCAGTAGTTGGTTAGGACAGGGGTATAATGAGCAGTTCTTC
>TRBJ1-2|TRBV7-9|-|-
CASSLASGRDGYTF
TGTGCCAGCAGCTTAGCGTCGGGCAGGGATGGCTACACCTTC
>TRBJ2-1|TRBV4-3|many|TRBD2
CASSQDLGGRDYEQFF
TGCGCCAGCAGCCAAGATCTTGGCGGGAGGGACTATGAGCAGTTCTTC
>TRBJ2-1|TRBV6-2/TRBV6-3|many|-
CASTSPLGEQFF
TGTGCCAGCACTTCGCCACTGGGTGAGCAGTTCTTC
>TRBJ2-5|TRBV7-9|few|-
CASSQSGTETQYF
TGTGCCAGCAGTCAGAGCGGAACAGAGACCCAGTACTTC
>TRBJ2-3|TRBV24-1|many|-
CATSVEDTQYF
TGTGCCACCAGTGTAGAAGATACGCAGTATTTT
>TRBJ2-1|TRBV5-5|many|-
CASSLGPRGEGLYNEQFF
TGTGCCAGCAGCTTGGGCCCCCGTGGGGAAGGGCTCTACAATGAGCAGTTCTTC
>TRBJ1-2|TRBV9|-|-
CASSVGHFNEHF
TGTGCCAGCAGCGTAGGCCACTTCAACGAGCACTTC
>TRBJ1-2|TRBV4-3|many|TRBD1
CASSQDGQGNYGYTF
TGCGCCAGCAGCCAAGATGGACAGGGCAACTATGGCTACACCTTC
>TRBJ2-5|TRBV4-1|medium-sized|-
CASSQDFGPQYF
TGCGCCAGCAGCCAAGATTTCGGACCCCAGTACTTC
>TRBJ1-5|TRBV27|few|-
CASSPRHAGVGQPQHF
TGTGCCAGCAGCCCCCGTCACGCGGGGGTGGGTCAGCCCCAGCATTTT
>TRBJ2-7|TRBV7-8|many|-
CASKTRAGYEQYF
TGTGCCAGCAAAACACGGGCGGGTTACGAGCAGTACTTC
>TRBJ2-1|TRBV12-3/TRBV12-4|many|-
CASSLEAYNEQFF
TGTGCCAGCAGTTTAGAGGCCTACAATGAGCAGTTCTTC
>TRBJ2-6|TRBV4-3|few|-
CAGSQELLVGSGANVLTF
TGCGCCGGCAGCCAAGAACTACTCGTGGGGTCTGGGGCCAACGTCCTGACTTTC
>TRBJ2-3|TRBV7-3|few|-
CASSLIRGFSDTQYF
TGTGCCAGCAGCTTAATTCGCGGGTTTTCAGATACGCAGTATTTT
>TRBJ2-1|TRBV9|large|-
CASSAGQYNEQFF
TGTGCCAGCAGCGCTGGACAGTACAATGAGCAGTTCTTC
>TRBJ2-7|TRBV19|-|TRBD1
CASSSQGDLYEQCF
TGTGCCAGTTCCTCTCAGGGGGACCTCTACGAGCAGTGCTTC
>TRBJ1-6|TRBV19|-|-
CANKPGRGNSLLHF
TGTGCCAATAAGCCGGGAAGAGGTAACTCACTCCTCCACTTT
>TRBJ1-2|TRBV5-1|-|-
CASSLDSMSYGYTF
TGCGCCAGCAGCTTGGACAGTATGAGCTATGGCTACACCTTT
>TRBJ2-7|TRBV13|many|TRBD2
CASSQKREGRGEQYF
TGTGCCAGCAGCCAAAAGCGGGAGGGCCGGGGCGAGCAGTACTTC
>TRBJ2-5|TRBV7-9|many|-
CASSLAGMETQYF
TGTGCCAGCAGCTTAGCGGGGATGGAGACCCAGTACTTC
>TRBJ2-7|TRBV5-1|many|-
CASSPGVTPYEQYF
TGCGCCAGCAGCCCGGGTGTCACCCCCTACGAGCAGTACTTC
>TRBJ2-5|TRBV18|-|-
CASSPSGGQETQYF
TGTGCCAGCTCACCTTCCGGAGGCCAAGAGACCCAGTACTTC
>TRBJ1-6|TRBV9|many|-
CASSVDPEKVSPLHF
TGTGCCAGCAGCGTAGACCCGGAAAAGGTCTCACCCCTCCACTTT
>TRBJ1-2|TRBV20-1|few|-
CSATHPQTGGYTF
TGCAGTGCTACTCACCCGCAGACTGGGGGCTACACCTTC
>TRBJ1-6|TRBV6-1|many|-
CASSEVGNSPLHF
TGTGCCAGCAGTGAAGTGGGGAATTCACCCCTCCACTTT
>TRBJ2-1|TRBV20-1|-|TRBD2
CSASGSSGRGDEQCF
TGCAGTGCTAGCGGTTCTAGCGGGAGAGGAGATGAGCAGTGCTTC
>TRBJ2-3|TRBV10-3|many|TRBD2
CAIKTSGSQNTQYF
TGTGCCATCAAAACTAGCGGGAGTCAAAATACGCAGTATTTT
>TRBJ1-5|TRBV20-1|-|-
CSARSAVPSSEHF
TGCAGTGCTAGAAGTGCAGTTCCAAGCAGCGAGCATTTT
>TRBJ1-2|TRBV24-1|-|TRBD1
CATSDPGQGAIAF
TGTGCCACCAGTGACCCTGGACAGGGGGCCATCGCCTTC